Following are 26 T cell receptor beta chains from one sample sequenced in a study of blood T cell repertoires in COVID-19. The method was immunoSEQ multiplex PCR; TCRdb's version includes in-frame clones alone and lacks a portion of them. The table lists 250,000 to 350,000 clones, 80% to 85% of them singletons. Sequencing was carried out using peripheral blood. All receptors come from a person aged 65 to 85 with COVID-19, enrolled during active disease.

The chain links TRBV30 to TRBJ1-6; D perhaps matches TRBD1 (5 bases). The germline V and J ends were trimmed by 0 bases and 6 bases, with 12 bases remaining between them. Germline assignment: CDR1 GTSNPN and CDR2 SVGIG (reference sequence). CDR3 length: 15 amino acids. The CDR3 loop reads CAWSVPGIRNSPLHF. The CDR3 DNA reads TGTGCCTGGAGTGTACCAGGGATTCGTAATTCACCCCTCCACTTT.

The CDR3 sequence is CASRPGGAVETQYF. The CDR3 bases are TGTGCCAGCAGGCCCGGGGGGGCCGTTGAGACCCAGTACTTC. The chain joins TRBV2 to TRBJ2-5, with TRBD2 matching over 8 bases. CDR1 SNHLY and CDR2 FYNNEI come from the germline V gene. With 6 bases clipped from V and 5 bases from J, the junction kept 8 bases outside the gene matches. The CDR3 totals 14 residues.

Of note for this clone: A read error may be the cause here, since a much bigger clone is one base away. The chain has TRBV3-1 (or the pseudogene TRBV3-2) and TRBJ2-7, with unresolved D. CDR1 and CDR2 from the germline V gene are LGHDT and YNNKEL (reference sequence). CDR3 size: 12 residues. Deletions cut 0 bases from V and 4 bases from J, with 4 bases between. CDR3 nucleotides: TGTGCCAGCAGCCAAGATTCGTACGAGCAGTACTTC. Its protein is CASSQDSYEQYF.

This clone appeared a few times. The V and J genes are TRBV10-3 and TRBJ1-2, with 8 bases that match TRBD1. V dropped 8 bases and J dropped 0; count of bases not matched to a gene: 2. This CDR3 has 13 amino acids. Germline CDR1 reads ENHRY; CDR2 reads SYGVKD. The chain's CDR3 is CAIDRGANYGYTF. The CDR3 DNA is TGTGCCATCGACAGGGGAGCTAACTATGGCTACACCTTC.

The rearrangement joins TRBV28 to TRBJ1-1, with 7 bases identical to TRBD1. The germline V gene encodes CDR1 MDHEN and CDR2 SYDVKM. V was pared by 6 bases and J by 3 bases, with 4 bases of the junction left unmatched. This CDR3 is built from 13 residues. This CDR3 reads CASRAGGYTEAFF. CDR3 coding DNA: TGTGCCAGCAGGGCAGGGGGGTACACTGAAGCTTTCTTT.

The chain's CDR3 is CASSQGGQQAYEQYF. The CDR3, as DNA: TGCGCCAGCAGCCAAGGGGGACAGCAAGCCTACGAGCAGTACTTC. V and J are TRBV4-3 and TRBJ2-7; 7 bases align to TRBD1. Germline-derived CDR1 and CDR2 are LGHNA and YSLEER. Losses at the gene ends were 1 base for V and 2 bases for J; bases not matched to a gene: 5. The CDR3 is made up of 15 amino acids.

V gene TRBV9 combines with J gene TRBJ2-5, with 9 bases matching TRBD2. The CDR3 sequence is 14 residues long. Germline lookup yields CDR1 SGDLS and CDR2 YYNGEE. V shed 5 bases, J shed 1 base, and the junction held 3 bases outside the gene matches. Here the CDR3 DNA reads TGTGCCAGCAGTTTAGCGGGGGTCCAAGAGACCCAGTACTTC. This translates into CASSLAGVQETQYF.

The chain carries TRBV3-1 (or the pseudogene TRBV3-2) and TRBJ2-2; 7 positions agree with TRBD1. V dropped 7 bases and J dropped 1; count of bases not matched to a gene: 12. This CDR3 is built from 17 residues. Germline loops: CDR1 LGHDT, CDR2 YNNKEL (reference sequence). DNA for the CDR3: TGTGCCAGCATCCCCACAGCCAGGACAGGGAACACCGGGGAGCTGTTTTTT. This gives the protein CASIPTARTGNTGELFF.

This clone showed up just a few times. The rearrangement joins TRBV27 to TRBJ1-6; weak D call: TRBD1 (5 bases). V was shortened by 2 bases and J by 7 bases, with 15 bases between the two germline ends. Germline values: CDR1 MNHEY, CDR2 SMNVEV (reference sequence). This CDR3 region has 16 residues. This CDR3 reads CASSLRGELMNSPLHF. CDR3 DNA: TGTGCCAGCAGTTTAAGGGGCGAATTAATGAATTCACCCCTCCACTTT.

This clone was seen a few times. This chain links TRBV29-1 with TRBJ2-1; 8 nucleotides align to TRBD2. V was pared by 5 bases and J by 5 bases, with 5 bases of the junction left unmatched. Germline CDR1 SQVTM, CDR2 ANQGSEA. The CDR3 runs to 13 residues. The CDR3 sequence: CSVLSGTHNEQFF. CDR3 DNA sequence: TGCAGCGTTCTTAGCGGGACGCACAATGAGCAGTTCTTC.

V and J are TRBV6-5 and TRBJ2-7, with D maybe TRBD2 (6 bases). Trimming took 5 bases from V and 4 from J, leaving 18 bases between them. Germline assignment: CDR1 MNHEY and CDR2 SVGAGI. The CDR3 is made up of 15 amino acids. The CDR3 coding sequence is TGTGCCAGCAGTAACCCCCCCCCTGGGAGGTACGAGCAGTACTTC. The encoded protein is CASSNPPPGRYEQYF.

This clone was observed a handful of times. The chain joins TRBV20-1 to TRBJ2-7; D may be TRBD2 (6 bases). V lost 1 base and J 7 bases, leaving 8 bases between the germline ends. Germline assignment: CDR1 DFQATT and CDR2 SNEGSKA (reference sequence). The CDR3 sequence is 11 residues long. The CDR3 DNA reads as TGCAGTGCTAGAGTTCGGGGGGAGCAGTACTTC. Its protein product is CSARVRGEQYF.

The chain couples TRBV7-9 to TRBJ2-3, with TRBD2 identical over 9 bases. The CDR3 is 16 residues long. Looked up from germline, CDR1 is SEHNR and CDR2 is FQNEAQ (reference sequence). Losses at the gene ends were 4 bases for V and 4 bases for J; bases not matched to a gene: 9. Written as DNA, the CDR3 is TGTGCCAGCAGCTCGATGCAAACTAGCGGGTCAGATACGCAGTATTTT. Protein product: CASSSMQTSGSDTQYF.

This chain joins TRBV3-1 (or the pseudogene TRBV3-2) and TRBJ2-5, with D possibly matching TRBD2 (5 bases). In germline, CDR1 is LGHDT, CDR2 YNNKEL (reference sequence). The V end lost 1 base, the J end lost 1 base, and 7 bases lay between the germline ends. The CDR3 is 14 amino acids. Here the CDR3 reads CASSQGTSQETQYF. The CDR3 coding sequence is TGTGCCAGCAGCCAAGGGACTTCCCAAGAGACCCAGTACTTC.

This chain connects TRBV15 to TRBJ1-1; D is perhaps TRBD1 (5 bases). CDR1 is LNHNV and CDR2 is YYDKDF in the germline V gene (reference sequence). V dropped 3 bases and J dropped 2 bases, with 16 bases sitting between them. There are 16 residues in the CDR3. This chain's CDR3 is CATSRVTGWLNTEAFF. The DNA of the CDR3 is TGTGCCACCAGCAGGGTAACAGGTTGGTTAAACACTGAAGCTTTCTTT.

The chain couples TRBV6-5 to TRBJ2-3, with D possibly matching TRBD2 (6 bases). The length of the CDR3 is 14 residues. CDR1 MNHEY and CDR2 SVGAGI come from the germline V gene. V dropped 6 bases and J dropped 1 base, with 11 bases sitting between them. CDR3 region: CASRRGLGTDTQYF. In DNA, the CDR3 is TGTGCCAGCAGGCGGGGATTGGGCACAGATACGCAGTATTTT.

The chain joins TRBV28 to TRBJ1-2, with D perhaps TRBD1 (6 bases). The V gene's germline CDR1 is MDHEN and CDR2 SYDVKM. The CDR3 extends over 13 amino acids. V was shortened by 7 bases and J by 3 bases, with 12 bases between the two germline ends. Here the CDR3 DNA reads TGTGCCAGCACCTACAACAGGGACTATGGCTACACCTTC. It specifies CASTYNRDYGYTF.

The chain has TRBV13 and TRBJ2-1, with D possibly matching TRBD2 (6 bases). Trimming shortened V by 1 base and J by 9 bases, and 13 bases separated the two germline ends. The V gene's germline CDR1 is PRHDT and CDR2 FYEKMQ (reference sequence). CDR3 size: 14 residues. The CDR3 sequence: CASSLVVGGAEQFF. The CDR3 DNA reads TGTGCCAGCAGCTTAGTAGTGGGGGGAGCTGAGCAGTTCTTC.

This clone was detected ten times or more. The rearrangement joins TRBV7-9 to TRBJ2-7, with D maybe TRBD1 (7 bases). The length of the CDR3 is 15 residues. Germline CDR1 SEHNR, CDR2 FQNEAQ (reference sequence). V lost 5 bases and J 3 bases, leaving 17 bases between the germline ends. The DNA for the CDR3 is TGTGCCAGCAGCCCCAGGGGGGTGCTCGTCTACGAGCAGTACTTC. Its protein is CASSPRGVLVYEQYF.

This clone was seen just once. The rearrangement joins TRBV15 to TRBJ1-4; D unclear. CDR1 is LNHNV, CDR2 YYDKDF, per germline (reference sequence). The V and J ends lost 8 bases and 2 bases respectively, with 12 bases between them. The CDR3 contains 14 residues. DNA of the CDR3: TGTGCCACCGAAAGCGGGAGCACTAATGAAAAACTGTTTTTT. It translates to CATESGSTNEKLFF.

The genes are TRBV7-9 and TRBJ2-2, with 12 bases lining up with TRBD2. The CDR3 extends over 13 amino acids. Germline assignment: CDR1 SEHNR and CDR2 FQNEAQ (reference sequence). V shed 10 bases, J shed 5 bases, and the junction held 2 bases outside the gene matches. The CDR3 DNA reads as TGTGCCAAACTAGCGGGAGGAACCGGGGAGCTGTTTTTT. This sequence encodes CAKLAGGTGELFF.

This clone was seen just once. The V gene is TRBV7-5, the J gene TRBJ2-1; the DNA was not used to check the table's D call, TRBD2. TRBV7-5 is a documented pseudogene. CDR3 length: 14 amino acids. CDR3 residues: CARSLSGRRRFSFF. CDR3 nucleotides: TGTGCCAGAAGCCTTAGCGGGAGACGGCGCTTCTCGTTCTTC.

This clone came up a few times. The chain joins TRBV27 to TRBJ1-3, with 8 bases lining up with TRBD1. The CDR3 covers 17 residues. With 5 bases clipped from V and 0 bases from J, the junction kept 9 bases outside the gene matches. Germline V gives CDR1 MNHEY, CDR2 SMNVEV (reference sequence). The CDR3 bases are TGTGCCAGCAGTCCTAGAGGACAGGGAGTCTCTGGAAACACCATATATTTT. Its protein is CASSPRGQGVSGNTIYF.

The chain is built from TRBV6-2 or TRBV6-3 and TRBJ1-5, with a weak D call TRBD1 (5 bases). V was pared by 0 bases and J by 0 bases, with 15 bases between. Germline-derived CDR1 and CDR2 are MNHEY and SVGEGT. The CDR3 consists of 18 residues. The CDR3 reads CASSYSNTGEYSNQPQHF. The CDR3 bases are TGTGCCAGCAGTTACTCGAATACGGGGGAATATAGCAATCAGCCCCAGCATTTT.

CDR3 DNA sequence: TGTGCCAGCAGTCTCAGTGTCAGCTCCTACGAGCAGTACTTC. It specifies CASSLSVSSYEQYF. V usage is TRBV27 and J usage is TRBJ2-7; no reliable D call. Trimming took off 5 bases at V and 0 bases at J, with 11 bases between the two ends. CDR1 and CDR2 (germline): MNHEY, SMNVEV (reference sequence). CDR3 length: 14 residues.

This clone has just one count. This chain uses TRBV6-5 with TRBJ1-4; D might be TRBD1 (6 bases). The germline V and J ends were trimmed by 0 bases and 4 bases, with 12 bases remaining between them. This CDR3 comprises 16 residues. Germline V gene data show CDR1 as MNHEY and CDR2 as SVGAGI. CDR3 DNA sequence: TGTGCCAGCAGTTACTCTGCGGGGGCCGGTAATGAAAAACTGTTTTTT. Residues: CASSYSAGAGNEKLFF.